The 20 T cell receptor beta chains reported below all come from one sample, sequenced in a study of long-term antiretroviral therapy in people with HIV. Sequencing used immunoSEQ v3.0 at survey level. Using immunoSEQ multiplex PCR, the repertoire was profiled, and TCRdb retains in-frame clones only, with some absent. The table has just over 35,000 clones, 70% to 90% seen once. Source: unsorted PBMCs, taken 2.2 years after starting antiretroviral therapy. All receptors come from a man younger than 30 with HIV.

CDR3 coding DNA: TGTGCCAGCAGTTACGGAGGACAGGGGGAGCTGTTTTTT. It is translated as CASSYGGQGELFF. The rearrangement joins TRBV6-6 to TRBJ2-2; tentatively, D is TRBD1 (6 bases). The V and J ends lost 2 bases and 8 bases respectively, with 9 bases between them. CDR3 length: 13 amino acids. CDR1 is MNHNY, CDR2 SVGAGI, per germline (reference sequence).

This sequence joins TRBV28 and TRBJ1-2, with 7 bases lining up with TRBD1. The V segment lost 11 bases and the J segment 8 bases; nucleotides outside the gene matches: 11. The CDR3 loop spans 12 amino acids. Germline V lookup: CDR1 MDHEN, CDR2 SYDVKM. The chain's CDR3 is CAASAGGRGYTF. Written as DNA, the CDR3 is TGTGCCGCCTCAGCAGGGGGACGGGGCTACACCTTC.

This rearrangement joins TRBV7-2 to TRBJ1-2; D remains unclear. Trimming removed 2 bases from V and 4 bases from J, with 11 bases in between. This CDR3 is built from 14 residues. Germline CDR1 SGHTA, CDR2 FQGNSA. CDR3 DNA sequence: TGTGCCAGCAGCTTACCGGGGTCGTCCTATGGCTACACCTTC. Translated, it gives CASSLPGSSYGYTF.

This CDR3 is CASSSKIGDPGANVLTF. DNA of the CDR3: TGCGCCAGCAGTTCCAAGATAGGGGATCCCGGGGCCAACGTCCTGACTTTC. The chain uses TRBV5-1 and TRBJ2-6; TRBD1 is a possible D gene (5 bases). The length of the CDR3 is 17 residues. Trimming cost V 5 bases and J 4 bases, with 19 bases left between them. Germline V gene lookup returns CDR1 SGHRS and CDR2 YFSETQ.

This clone has a handful of counts. The chain carries TRBV28 and TRBJ2-7; D is unresolved. The V gene lost 2 bases and the J gene lost 6 bases, with 11 bases spanning the gap. From germline, CDR1 is MDHEN and CDR2 SYDVKM. The CDR3 totals 13 residues. This CDR3 is CASSLEEFGEQYF. The CDR3 DNA reads TGTGCCAGCAGTTTAGAAGAATTCGGCGAGCAGTACTTC.

This chain uses TRBV18 with TRBJ2-7; D is ambiguous. CDR3 length equals 13 residues. Germline CDR1 is KGHSH and CDR2 is LQKENI. Trimming pared 1 base from V and 7 bases from J, leaving 11 bases between. CDR3 in DNA: TGTGCCAGCTCACCACAGGGTATCGGAGAGCAGTACTTC. Translation: CASSPQGIGEQYF.

The chain is built from TRBV30 and TRBJ2-2; no firm D call. The V and J ends lost 0 bases and 0 bases respectively, with 8 bases between them. The CDR3 totals 15 residues. Per germline, CDR1 GTSNPN and CDR2 SVGIG (reference sequence). CDR3 nucleotides: TGTGCCTGGAGTGTTAGTAGCTCGAACACCGGGGAGCTGTTTTTT. It encodes CAWSVSSSNTGELFF.

This clone showed up just once. The rearrangement uses TRBV7-2 and TRBJ2-3; D gene uncertain. The CDR3 sequence is 14 residues long. Germline V lookup: CDR1 SGHTA, CDR2 FQGNSA. Trimming pared 3 bases from V and 1 base from J, leaving 8 bases between. The CDR3 region has the DNA TGTGCCAGCAGCTTCCAGAGTGGCACAGATACGCAGTATTTT. Translating it yields CASSFQSGTDTQYF.

This sequence joins TRBV5-1 and TRBJ2-4; maybe TRBD2 (6 bases). Trimming pared 0 bases from V and 0 bases from J, leaving 10 bases between. Germline V gene data show CDR1 as SGHRS and CDR2 as YFSETQ. This CDR3 is built from 16 residues. The CDR3 DNA reads as TGCGCCAGCAGCTTGGGGCCAGCGGGAGCCAAAAACATTCAGTACTTC. Protein product: CASSLGPAGAKNIQYF.

The chain has TRBV30 and TRBJ2-1; the match to TRBD2 covers 7 bases. The V segment lost 6 bases and the J segment 10 bases; nucleotides outside the gene matches: 3. The CDR3 is 10 residues long. CDR1 is GTSNPN and CDR2 is SVGIG in the germline V gene (reference sequence). This CDR3 is CACGRREQFF. The CDR3 nucleotides read TGTGCCTGCGGGAGGCGAGAGCAGTTCTTC. The full variable domain, with the rest looked up from reference TRBV30 and TRBJ2-1, is SQTIHQWPATLVQPVGSPLSLECTVEGTSNPNLYWYRQAAGRGLQLLFYSVGIGQISSEVPQNLSASRPQDRQFILSSKKLLLSDSGFYLCACGRREQFFGPGTRLTVL.

The chain uses TRBV15 and TRBJ2-1; a possible D gene is TRBD1 (6 bases). Germline V lookup: CDR1 LNHNV, CDR2 YYDKDF (reference sequence). The CDR3 spans 13 residues. Trimming took off 3 bases at V and 4 bases at J, with 7 bases between the two ends. The CDR3 spells CATSRDRYNEQFF. The CDR3 nucleotides are TGTGCCACCAGCAGGGACAGATACAATGAGCAGTTCTTC.

This chain uses TRBV7-6 with TRBJ1-1; D perhaps matches TRBD1 (6 bases). Deletions cut 5 bases from V and 0 bases from J, with 16 bases between. The CDR3 is made up of 16 amino acids. The V gene's germline CDR1 is SGHVS and CDR2 FNYEAQ. Here the CDR3 DNA reads TGTGCCAGCAGCGTGATCGCCAGGGGTTTGAACACTGAAGCTTTCTTT. It is translated as CASSVIARGLNTEAFF. The variable domain in full, completed from reference TRBV7-6 and TRBJ1-1, reads GAGVSQSPRYKVTKRGQDVALRCDPISGHVSLYWYRQALGQGPEFLTYFNYEAQQDKSGLPNDRFSAERPEGSISTLTIQRTEQRDSAMYRCASSVIARGLNTEAFFGQGTRLTVV.

In its sample, this clone was seen a few times. CDR3 sequence reads: CASSLYAQGSSPLHF. In DNA form, the CDR3 reads TGTGCCAGCAGCTTGTACGCCCAGGGAAGTTCACCCCTCCACTTT. The chain couples TRBV7-6 to TRBJ1-6, with D tentatively TRBD1 (5 bases). V lost 3 bases, J lost 9 bases, and 15 bases lay in between. The CDR3 length is 15 residues. Looked up from germline, CDR1 is SGHVS and CDR2 is FNYEAQ.

The rearrangement links TRBV30 to TRBJ1-1, with a possible D match to TRBD1 (5 bases). The CDR3 length is 12 residues. CDR1 is GTSNPN and CDR2 is SVGIG in the germline V gene (reference sequence). The germline V and J ends were trimmed by 8 bases and 1 base, with 11 bases remaining between them. The CDR3 here is CAGGRRNTEAFF. The DNA for the CDR3 is TGTGCCGGGGGACGGCGGAACACTGAAGCTTTCTTT.

Concerning this clone itself: The junction does not match germline at one end; this may be a read error. The chain combines TRBV18 with TRBJ2-5; tentatively, D is TRBD2 (6 bases). The last part of the DNA fits TRBJ2-7 better; the J call may be wrong. The CDR3 contains 15 residues. Germline V lookup: CDR1 KGHSH, CDR2 LQKENI. CDR3 sequence: CASSPPYGEAYEQYF. The CDR3 nucleotides are TGTGCCAGCTCTCCACCTTATGGGGAGGCCTACGAGCAGTACTTC.

Here the CDR3 reads CASSERLSSGHTQYF. CDR3 in DNA: TGTGCCAGCAGCGAGAGACTTTCAAGCGGGCATACGCAGTATTTT. The rearrangement uses TRBV2 and TRBJ2-3; D is perhaps TRBD2 (6 bases). Per the germline V gene, CDR1 is SNHLY and CDR2 is FYNNEI. Between the trimmed V and J ends, which lost 6 bases and 7 bases, there was a span of 20 bases. The length of the CDR3 is 15 residues.

V gene TRBV28 combines with J gene TRBJ2-7, with 13 bases that match TRBD2. The CDR3 covers 18 residues. V lost 5 bases to trimming and J lost 3 bases; unmatched junction nucleotides: 13. CDR1 MDHEN and CDR2 SYDVKM come from the germline V gene. Written as DNA, the CDR3 is TGTGCCAGCAGTCCGCGCCCGCAGGGACTAGCGGGGAACTACGAGCAGTACTTC. Translated: CASSPRPQGLAGNYEQYF.

The V gene is TRBV7-2, the J gene TRBJ2-7; TRBD1 might be the D (6 bases). V was pared by 1 base and J by 6 bases, with 22 bases between. Per the germline V gene, CDR1 is SGHTA and CDR2 is FQGNSA. The CDR3 spans 17 residues. The CDR3 is CASSLEWGTGHGGEQYF. CDR3 sequence (DNA): TGTGCCAGCAGCTTAGAATGGGGCACGGGACACGGCGGCGAGCAGTACTTC.

V and J are TRBV25-1 and TRBJ2-1; 8 bases agree with TRBD2. After removal of 2 bases from V and 6 bases from J, the junction contained 3 bases not matched to a gene. This CDR3 region has 14 residues. Germline assignment: CDR1 MGHDK and CDR2 SYGVNS. CDR3 sequence: CASSETGLVNEQFF. DNA for the CDR3: TGTGCCAGCAGTGAAACGGGACTAGTCAATGAGCAGTTCTTC. Full variable domain (remainder filled in from reference TRBV25-1 and TRBJ2-1): EADIYQTPRYLVIGTGKKITLECSQTMGHDKMYWYQQDPGMELHLIHYSYGVNSTEKGDLSSESTVSRIRTEHFPLTLESARPSHTSQYLCASSETGLVNEQFFGPGTRLTVL.

V gene TRBV5-1 combines with J gene TRBJ2-2; 9 bases match TRBD2. The CDR3 is 14 residues long. CDR1 and CDR2 (germline): SGHRS, YFSETQ. Unmatched junction bases numbered 2, after V lost 5 bases and J lost 3 bases. CDR3 bases: TGCGCCAGCAGAAGACTAGCGGACACCGGGGAGCTGTTTTTT. Residues: CASRRLADTGELFF.